The 28 T cell receptor beta chains presented below share a single source sample, sequenced in a study of blood T cells in healthy people across ages. Then a second PCR, running about 6 to 12 cycles, was carried out with a sample-barcoded 5' primer and a J-beta primer mix. TCRdb passed the 5' RACE reads through MiXCR, listing each CDR3 protein once. The top ten hold roughly 26% of the sample, which has about 900,000 distinct CDR3 sequences, about 59% seen once. Sequencing input: blood. The receptor set was obtained from a man aged 25 to 45 in good health.

The V gene is TRBV7-2, the J gene TRBJ2-7; D uncertain. V lost 1 base to trimming and J lost 6 bases, with 10 bases between them. The CDR3 contains 13 residues. Germline assignment: CDR1 SGHTA and CDR2 FQGNSA. The CDR3 sequence is CASSLVRLSEQYF. In DNA, the CDR3 is TGTGCCAGCAGCTTAGTTCGATTGTCCGAGCAGTACTTC.

This chain connects TRBV4-2 to TRBJ1-2, with D tentatively TRBD1 (5 bases). CDR1 is LGHNA, CDR2 YNFKEQ, per germline. CDR3 length equals 15 residues. V was cut by 4 bases and J by 6 bases, with 18 bases left in between. The CDR3 DNA reads TGTGCCAGCAGCCCTACTATCACAGGTCTCGATGGCTACACCTTC. It is translated as CASSPTITGLDGYTF.

This clonotype was seen many times. The chain has TRBV7-3 and TRBJ2-4; D unresolved. V was pared by 1 base and J by 9 bases, with 10 bases between. CDR1 and CDR2 (germline): SGHTA, FQGTGA. The CDR3 covers 13 residues. The chain's CDR3 is CASSLIESSIQYF. The CDR3 DNA follows: TGTGCCAGCAGCTTAATCGAGTCTTCCATTCAGTACTTC.

The chain is built from TRBV19 and TRBJ2-1, with a possible D match to TRBD2 (8 bases). The V end was cut by 4 bases, the J end by 2 bases, with 18 bases between. The CDR3 covers 17 residues. Germline lookup yields CDR1 LNHDA and CDR2 SQIVND (reference sequence). CDR3: CASSRGGGGFPYNEQFF. The CDR3 nucleotides are TGTGCCAGTAGTAGAGGGGGCGGGGGGTTTCCCTACAATGAGCAGTTCTTC.

The chain links TRBV7-2 to TRBJ1-5; 8 bases agree with TRBD1. CDR3 length: 14 residues. Germline V gives CDR1 SGHTA, CDR2 FQGNSA. The junction had 5 bases not matched to a gene; V was cut back by 5 bases and J by 5 bases. The CDR3: CASSRQGSYQPQHF. The CDR3 bases are TGTGCCAGCAGCCGACAGGGGAGTTATCAGCCCCAGCATTTT.

Note on this clonotype: An end of the junction differs from the germline gene, which may be a read error. The chain couples TRBV6-6 to TRBJ1-1, with D tentatively TRBD1 (5 bases). Germline lookup yields CDR1 MNHNY and CDR2 SVGAGI (reference sequence). The CDR3 spans 17 residues. The CDR3 coding sequence is TGTGCCAGCAGCCCCGAGGGGTTACGTATCACTGGCACTGAAGCTTTCTTC. This gives the protein CASSPEGLRITGTEAFF.

This chain uses TRBV20-1 with TRBJ1-5; D uncertain. The CDR3 length is 13 residues. Trimming cost V 5 bases and J 1 base, with 9 bases left between them. Germline CDR1 and CDR2: DFQATT and SNEGSKA (reference sequence). The CDR3 region is CSAARQSNQPQHF. CDR3 DNA: TGCAGTGCTGCTAGACAAAGCAATCAGCCCCAGCATTTT.

The chain recombines TRBV2 with TRBJ1-2; the D gene is possibly TRBD1 (5 bases). CDR1 SNHLY and CDR2 FYNNEI come from the germline V gene. The CDR3 has 12 residues. The V and J ends lost 6 bases and 8 bases respectively, with 13 bases between them. CDR3 sequence: CASRPGLGGYTF. The CDR3 coding sequence is TGTGCCAGCAGACCAGGGTTGGGAGGCTACACCTTC.

This rearrangement joins TRBV7-3 to TRBJ1-2, with D uncertain. The CDR3 is 11 residues long. Germline values: CDR1 SGHTA, CDR2 FQGTGA. Trimming removed 2 bases at V and 9 bases at J, with 7 bases between. CDR3 DNA sequence: TGTGCCAGCAGCTTAGGAAGTAGCTACACCTTC. As protein: CASSLGSSYTF.

The J gene is TRBJ2-1, the V gene TRBV20-1, with 8 bases matching TRBD1. The assigned J gene may be wrong: the sequence end matches TRBJ2-7 better. Germline CDR1 reads DFQATT; CDR2 reads SNEGSKA (reference sequence). The CDR3 contains 12 residues. The CDR3 reads CSAQTGEYEQYF. DNA for the CDR3: TGCAGTGCCCAGACAGGGGAGTACGAGCAGTACTTC.

The rearrangement links TRBV21-1 to TRBJ1-6. TRBV21-1 is shown as a pseudogene. The CDR3 has 14 residues. The CDR3 sequence is CARRAATRNSPLHF. For the CDR3, the DNA is TGTGCCAGAAGGGCAGCGACCCGTAATTCACCCCTCCACTTT.

This sequence joins TRBV20-1 and TRBJ2-7; TRBD1 aligns across 8 bases. The CDR3 runs to 13 residues. Germline trimming cut 5 bases from V and 4 bases from J; bases unmatched to any gene: 7. CDR1 DFQATT and CDR2 SNEGSKA come from the germline V gene (reference sequence). The CDR3 loop reads CSAGRQGFYEQYF. The DNA of the CDR3 is TGCAGTGCTGGAAGACAGGGGTTTTACGAGCAGTACTTC.

The chain uses TRBV6-5 and TRBJ1-4; 10 nucleotides match TRBD1. Trimming at V came to 2 bases and at J to 4 bases, leaving 4 bases not matched to a gene. The CDR3 is made up of 16 amino acids. Germline CDR1 and CDR2: MNHEY and SVGAGI. The CDR3 sequence is CASSYGTGAFNEKLFF. Here the CDR3 DNA reads TGTGCCAGCAGTTACGGGACAGGGGCATTTAATGAAAAACTGTTTTTT.

The V and J genes are TRBV15 and TRBJ2-7, with TRBD1 identical over 10 bases. Germline assignment: CDR1 LNHNV and CDR2 YYDKDF (reference sequence). The CDR3 extends over 17 amino acids. V lost 0 bases to trimming and J lost 7 bases; unmatched junction nucleotides: 12. In nucleotides, the CDR3 is TGTGCCACCAGCAGAGATCTCTGGGACAGGGGCCGCGATGAGCAGTACTTC. As protein: CATSRDLWDRGRDEQYF.

V and J are TRBV6-1 and TRBJ2-5, with 7 bases fitting TRBD2. The V and J ends lost 9 bases and 5 bases, in that order; junction bases with no gene match: 18. This CDR3 region has 16 residues. Looked up from germline, CDR1 is MNHNS and CDR2 is SASEGT. CDR3 in DNA: TGTGCCAGTACTTCTATCCCGGGGGGTGGACGGGAGACCCAGTACTTC. Residues: CASTSIPGGGRETQYF.

In regard to this clonotype: It may be a read error: a sequence one base away is much more abundant. CDR3 in amino acids: CSVSETVPPNYGYTF. CDR3 DNA: TGCAGCGTATCCGAGACAGTGCCCCCTAACTATGGCTACACCTTC. The chain combines TRBV29-1 with TRBJ1-2; D perhaps matches TRBD1 (5 bases). V lost 6 bases and J 0 bases, leaving 17 bases between the germline ends. This CDR3 region has 15 residues. Germline lookup yields CDR1 SQVTM and CDR2 ANQGSEA.

V gene TRBV25-1 combines with J gene TRBJ2-5, with 7 bases identical to TRBD2. Germline loops: CDR1 MGHDK, CDR2 SYGVNS. The CDR3 sequence is 14 residues long. With 3 bases clipped from V and 2 bases from J, the junction kept 3 bases outside the gene matches. The CDR3 is CASSEGGVQETQYF. The DNA for the CDR3 is TGTGCCAGCAGTGAGGGGGGGGTGCAAGAGACCCAGTACTTC.

This sequence joins TRBV7-2 and TRBJ2-1; D may be TRBD1 or TRBD2 (5 bases each). Germline lookup yields CDR1 SGHTA and CDR2 FQGNSA. CDR3 size: 15 residues. V dropped 0 bases and J dropped 13 bases, with 19 bases sitting between them. The CDR3 DNA reads TGTGCCAGCAGCTTAGCGGGGGAAAACCAAGAGACCCAGTTCTTC. Translation: CASSLAGENQETQFF.

The V and J genes are TRBV20-1 and TRBJ2-3; D possibly corresponds to TRBD2 (6 bases). Germline CDR1 and CDR2: DFQATT and SNEGSKA (reference sequence). There are 16 residues in the CDR3. V was cut by 0 bases and J by 1 base, with 14 bases left in between. The CDR3 DNA reads TGCAGTGCTAGAGATCAGGCGGGGTACGGCACAGATACGCAGTATTTT. Amino acid sequence: CSARDQAGYGTDTQYF.

The chain has TRBV6-6 and TRBJ1-4; D unresolved. V was pared by 2 bases and J by 2 bases, with 9 bases between. This CDR3 is built from 15 residues. Germline V gene data show CDR1 as MNHNY and CDR2 as SVGAGI (reference sequence). As DNA, the CDR3 is TGTGCCAGCAGTTACGCGGGCTCCACTAATGAAAAACTGTTTTTT. Protein product: CASSYAGSTNEKLFF.

The count of this clonotype is one. The chain is built from TRBV5-6 and TRBJ2-5, with a possible D match to TRBD2 (6 bases). The DNA end favors TRBJ2-7, so the J call may be wrong. Germline CDR1 and CDR2: SGHDT and YYEEEE. The CDR3 runs 15 residues. CDR3 protein: CASSPQGAGFNEQYF. The DNA for the CDR3 is TGTGCCAGCAGCCCGCAGGGCGCGGGGTTCAACGAGCAGTACTTC.

This chain uses TRBV20-1 with TRBJ2-1; tentatively, D is TRBD1 or TRBD2 (6 bases each). Trimming shortened V by 6 bases and J by 4 bases, and 16 bases separated the two germline ends. CDR1 and CDR2 from the germline V gene are DFQATT and SNEGSKA (reference sequence). The CDR3 extends over 14 amino acids. The CDR3 coding sequence is TGCAGTGCCTTGAGGGGGGTTTCTTACAATGAGCAGTTCTTC. Amino acid sequence: CSALRGVSYNEQFF.

The chain uses TRBV20-1 and TRBJ2-1; the D gene is possibly TRBD2 (5 bases). Trimming stripped 3 bases from V and 9 bases from J, with 9 bases between. In germline, CDR1 is DFQATT, CDR2 SNEGSKA (reference sequence). This CDR3 has 11 amino acids. CDR3 coding DNA: TGCAGTGCTAGTTACGCGGGTGAGCAGTTCTTC. Translation: CSASYAGEQFF.

This chain links TRBV12-3 or TRBV12-4 with TRBJ1-5; D gene uncertain. The CDR3 has 14 amino acids. V gave up 5 bases and J gave up 0 bases, with 8 bases separating them. The CDR3 loop reads CASSVSGSNQPQHF. The CDR3 DNA reads TGTGCCAGCAGTGTTTCGGGTAGCAATCAGCCCCAGCATTTT.

As regards this clonotype: This could be a read error, since a much larger clone is one nucleotide away. The gene calls are TRBV4-2 and TRBJ2-1, with TRBD1 identical over 8 bases. The CDR3 sequence is 16 residues long. Germline CDR1 and CDR2: LGHNA and YNFKEQ. J gave up 5 bases and V 4 bases, and 10 bases lay outside the gene matches. In DNA, the CDR3 is TGTGCCAGCAGCCCCTCTGGGGGACAGGCGAACAATGAGCAGTTCTTC. Its protein product is CASSPSGGQANNEQFF.

The gene calls are TRBV6-5 and TRBJ2-7, with TRBD2 as a possible D gene (6 bases). Trimming stripped 4 bases from V and 5 bases from J, with 12 bases between. The length of the CDR3 is 13 residues. Germline V gives CDR1 MNHEY, CDR2 SVGAGI. In DNA, the CDR3 is TGTGCCAGCAGTTGGGAGGCTTGGGACGAGCAGTACTTC. Translated: CASSWEAWDEQYF.

Concerning this clonotype itself: Germline is not matched at one junction end, which may reflect a read error. V is TRBV9 and J is TRBJ1-2; D is ambiguous. CDR1 SGDLS and CDR2 YYNGEE come from the germline V gene. The CDR3 sequence is 14 residues long. The CDR3 sequence is CASSPRLANYGHTF. The CDR3 nucleotides are TGTGCCAGCAGCCCGCGACTGGCTAACTATGGCCACACCTTC.

The V call is TRBV9, the J call TRBJ2-1; a possible D gene is TRBD2 (5 bases). The germline CDR1 and CDR2 sequences are SGDLS and YYNGEE. With 0 bases removed from V and 9 bases from J, the gap between germline ends came to 10 bases. The CDR3 contains 13 residues. The CDR3 bases are TGTGCCAGCAGCGTAGGTGGAGGTAGTGAGCAGTTCTTC. Encoded protein: CASSVGGGSEQFF.